This T cell receptor (beta chain) was identified during a study of blood T cell repertoires in COVID-19. At the level of the study: The United States, Italy and Spain supplied acute and convalescent COVID-19 samples.

V was pared by 6 bases and J by 0 bases, with 15 bases between. The CDR3 is 16 amino acids. In germline, CDR1 is MDHEN, CDR2 SYDVKM. Assay: immunoSEQ multiplex PCR; the TCRdb copy retains only in-frame clones and omits some. Among 250,000 or so clones, approximately 85% were seen once, and the ten largest hold 10% to 15%. V is TRBV28 and J is TRBJ1-3; D unclear. Sequenced material: peripheral blood. The receptor was derived from an elderly man with acute or convalescent COVID-19. CDR3 in DNA: TGTGCCAGCAGAGTCGGGAGCATAGGCTCTGGAAACACCATATATTTT. Translating it yields CASRVGSIGSGNTIYF. Full variable domain (missing parts from reference TRBV28 and TRBJ1-3): DVKVTQSSRYLVKRTGEKVFLECVQDMDHENMFWYRQDPGLGLRLIYFSYDVKMKEKGDIPEGYSVSREKKERFSLILESASTNQTSMYLCASRVGSIGSGNTIYFGEGSWLTVV.